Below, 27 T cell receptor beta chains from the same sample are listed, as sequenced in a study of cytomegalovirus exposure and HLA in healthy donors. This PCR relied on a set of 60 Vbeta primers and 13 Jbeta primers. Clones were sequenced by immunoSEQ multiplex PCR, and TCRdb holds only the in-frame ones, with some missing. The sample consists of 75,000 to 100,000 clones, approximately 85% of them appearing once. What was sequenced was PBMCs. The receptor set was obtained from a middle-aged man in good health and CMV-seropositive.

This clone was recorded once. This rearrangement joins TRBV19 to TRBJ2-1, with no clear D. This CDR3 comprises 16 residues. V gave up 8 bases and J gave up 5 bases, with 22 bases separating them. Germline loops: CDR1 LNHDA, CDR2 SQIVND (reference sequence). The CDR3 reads CASLHSAGGSNNEQFF. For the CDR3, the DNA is TGTGCCAGTCTTCACTCCGCAGGTGGGTCGAACAATGAGCAGTTCTTC.

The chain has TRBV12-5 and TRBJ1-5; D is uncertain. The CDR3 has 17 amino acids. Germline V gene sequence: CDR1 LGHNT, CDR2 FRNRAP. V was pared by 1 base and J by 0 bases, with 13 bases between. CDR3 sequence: CASGLGGVGFSNQPQHF. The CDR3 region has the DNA TGTGCTAGTGGTTTGGGCGGGGTGGGGTTTAGCAATCAGCCCCAGCATTTT.

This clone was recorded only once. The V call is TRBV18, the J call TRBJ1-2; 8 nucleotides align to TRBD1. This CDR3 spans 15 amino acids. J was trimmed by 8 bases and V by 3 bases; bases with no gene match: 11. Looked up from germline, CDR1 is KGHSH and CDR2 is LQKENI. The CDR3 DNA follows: TGTGCCAGCTCACCGCCGGGACAGGTGGAAATGGGCTACACCTTC. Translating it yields CASSPPGQVEMGYTF.

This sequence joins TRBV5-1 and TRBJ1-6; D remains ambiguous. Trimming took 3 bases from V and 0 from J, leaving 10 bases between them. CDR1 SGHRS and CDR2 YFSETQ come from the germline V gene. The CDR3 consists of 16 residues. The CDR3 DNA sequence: TGCGCCAGCAGCTCGACCCGGAGCTCCTATAATTCACCCCTCCACTTT. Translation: CASSSTRSSYNSPLHF. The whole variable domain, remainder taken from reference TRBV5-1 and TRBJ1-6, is KAGVTQTPRYLIKTRGQQVTLSCSPISGHRSVSWYQQTPGQGLQFLFEYFSETQRNKGNFPGRFSGRQFSNSRSEMNVSTLELGDSALYLCASSSTRSSYNSPLHFGNGTRLTVT.

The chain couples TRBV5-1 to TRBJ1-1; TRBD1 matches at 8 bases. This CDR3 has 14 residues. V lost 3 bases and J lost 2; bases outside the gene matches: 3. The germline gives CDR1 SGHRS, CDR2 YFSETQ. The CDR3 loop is CASSSGTGNTEAFF. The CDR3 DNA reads TGCGCCAGCAGCTCCGGGACAGGCAACACTGAAGCTTTCTTT.

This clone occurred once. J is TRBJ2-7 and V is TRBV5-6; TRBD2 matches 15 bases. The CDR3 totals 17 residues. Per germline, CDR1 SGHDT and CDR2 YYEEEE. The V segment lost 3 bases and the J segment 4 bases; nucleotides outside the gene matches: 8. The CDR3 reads CASSSGLAGGYFYEQYF. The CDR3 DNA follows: TGTGCCAGCAGCTCGGGACTAGCGGGGGGATATTTTTACGAGCAGTACTTC.

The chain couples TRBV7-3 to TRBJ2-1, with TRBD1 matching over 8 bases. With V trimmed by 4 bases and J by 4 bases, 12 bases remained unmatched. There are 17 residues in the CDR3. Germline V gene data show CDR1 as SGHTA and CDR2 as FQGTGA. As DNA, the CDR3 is TGTGCCAGCAGCTCCAACCCCCCGGGGACAGGATACAATGAGCAGTTCTTC. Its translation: CASSSNPPGTGYNEQFF.

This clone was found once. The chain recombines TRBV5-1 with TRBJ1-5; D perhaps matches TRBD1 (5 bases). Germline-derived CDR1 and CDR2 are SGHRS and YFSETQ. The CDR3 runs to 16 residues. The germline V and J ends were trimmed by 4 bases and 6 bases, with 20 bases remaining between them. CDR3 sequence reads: CASSPWGGLDSQPQHF. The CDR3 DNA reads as TGCGCCAGCAGCCCCTGGGGGGGTTTGGACTCTCAGCCCCAGCATTTT.

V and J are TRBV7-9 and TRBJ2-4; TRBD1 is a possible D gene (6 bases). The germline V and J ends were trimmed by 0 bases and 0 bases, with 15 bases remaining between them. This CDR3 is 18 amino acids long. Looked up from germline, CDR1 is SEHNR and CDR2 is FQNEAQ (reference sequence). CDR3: CASSLAPDRRLAKNIQYF. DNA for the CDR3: TGTGCCAGCAGCTTAGCCCCTGACAGGAGGCTAGCCAAAAACATTCAGTACTTC.

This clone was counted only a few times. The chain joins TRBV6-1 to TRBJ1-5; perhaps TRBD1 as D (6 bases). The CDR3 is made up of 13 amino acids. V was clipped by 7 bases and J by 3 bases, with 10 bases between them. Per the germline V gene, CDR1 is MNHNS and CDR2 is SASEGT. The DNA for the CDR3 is TGTGCCAGCAAGACAGGATCCAATCAGCCCCAGCATTTT. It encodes CASKTGSNQPQHF.

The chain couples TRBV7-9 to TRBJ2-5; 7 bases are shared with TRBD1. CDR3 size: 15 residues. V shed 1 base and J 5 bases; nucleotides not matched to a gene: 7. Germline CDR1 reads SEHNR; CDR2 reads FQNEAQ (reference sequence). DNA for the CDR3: TGTGCCAGCAGCTTAGGACAGGGTTCGAGGGAGACCCAGTACTTC. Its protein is CASSLGQGSRETQYF.

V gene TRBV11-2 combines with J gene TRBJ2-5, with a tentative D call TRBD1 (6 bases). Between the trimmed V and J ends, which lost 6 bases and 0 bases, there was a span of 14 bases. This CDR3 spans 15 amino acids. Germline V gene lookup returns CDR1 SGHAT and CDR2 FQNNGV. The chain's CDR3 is CASSPVSGDQETQYF. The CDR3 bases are TGTGCCAGCAGTCCCGTGTCAGGGGACCAAGAGACCCAGTACTTC.

CDR3 loop: CASGRGHNEQYF. As DNA, the CDR3 is TGTGCTAGTGGACGAGGGCATAACGAGCAGTACTTC. The V and J genes are TRBV12-5 and TRBJ2-7, with D possibly TRBD2 on 5 matching bases. Trimming shortened V by 6 bases and J by 5 bases, and 11 bases separated the two germline ends. Germline assignment: CDR1 LGHNT and CDR2 FRNRAP. The CDR3 is 12 amino acids.

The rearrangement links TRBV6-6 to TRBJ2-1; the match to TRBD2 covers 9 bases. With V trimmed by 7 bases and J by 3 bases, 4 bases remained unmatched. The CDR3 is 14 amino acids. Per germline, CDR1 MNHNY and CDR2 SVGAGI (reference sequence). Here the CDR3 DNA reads TGTGCCAGCAAAGAGCGGGAGGTCTACAATGAGCAGTTCTTC. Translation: CASKEREVYNEQFF.

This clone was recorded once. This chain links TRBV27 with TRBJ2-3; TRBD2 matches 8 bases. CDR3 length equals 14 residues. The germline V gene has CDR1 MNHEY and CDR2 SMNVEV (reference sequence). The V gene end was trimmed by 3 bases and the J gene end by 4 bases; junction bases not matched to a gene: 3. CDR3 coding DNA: TGTGCCAGCAGTTTTGCGGGGGGACCAGATACGCAGTATTTT. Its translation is CASSFAGGPDTQYF.

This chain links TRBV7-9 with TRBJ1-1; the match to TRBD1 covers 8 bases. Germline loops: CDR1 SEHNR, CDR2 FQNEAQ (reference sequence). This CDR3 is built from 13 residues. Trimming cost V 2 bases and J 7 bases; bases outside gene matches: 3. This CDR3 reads CASSLRQGIEAFF. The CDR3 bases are TGTGCCAGCAGCTTACGACAGGGGATTGAAGCTTTCTTT. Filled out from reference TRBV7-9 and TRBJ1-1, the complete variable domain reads DTGVSQNPRHKITKRGQNVTFRCDPISEHNRLYWYRQTLGQGPEFLTYFQNEAQLEKSRLLSDRFSAERPKGSFSTLEIQRTEQGDSAMYLCASSLRQGIEAFFGQGTRLTVV.

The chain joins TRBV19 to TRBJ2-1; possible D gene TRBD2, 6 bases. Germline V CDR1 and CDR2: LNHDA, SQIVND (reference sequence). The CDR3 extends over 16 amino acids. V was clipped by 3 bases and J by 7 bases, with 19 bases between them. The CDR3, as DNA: TGTGCCAGTAGTATGGTCGTCGCGGGACCCTTTAATGAGCAGTTCTTC. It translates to CASSMVVAGPFNEQFF.

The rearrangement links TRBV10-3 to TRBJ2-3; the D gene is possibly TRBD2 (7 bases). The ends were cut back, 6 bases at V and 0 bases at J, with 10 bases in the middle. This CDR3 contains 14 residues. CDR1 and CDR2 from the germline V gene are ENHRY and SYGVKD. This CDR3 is CAIRGGASTDTQYF. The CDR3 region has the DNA TGTGCCATCAGGGGGGGGGCTAGCACAGATACGCAGTATTTT.

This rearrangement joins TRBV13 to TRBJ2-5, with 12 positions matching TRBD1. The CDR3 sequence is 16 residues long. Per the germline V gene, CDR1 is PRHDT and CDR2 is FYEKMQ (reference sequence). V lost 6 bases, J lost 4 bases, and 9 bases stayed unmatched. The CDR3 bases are TGTGCCAGCAGACAAAGCCGGGACAGGGGGCTAGAGACCCAGTACTTC. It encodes CASRQSRDRGLETQYF.

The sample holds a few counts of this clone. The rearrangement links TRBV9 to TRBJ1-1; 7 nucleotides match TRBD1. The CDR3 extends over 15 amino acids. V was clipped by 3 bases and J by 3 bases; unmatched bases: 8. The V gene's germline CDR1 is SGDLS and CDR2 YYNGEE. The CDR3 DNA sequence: TGTGCCAGCAGCGGAGTGTCCGGGACAGACACTGAAGCTTTCTTT. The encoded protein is CASSGVSGTDTEAFF.

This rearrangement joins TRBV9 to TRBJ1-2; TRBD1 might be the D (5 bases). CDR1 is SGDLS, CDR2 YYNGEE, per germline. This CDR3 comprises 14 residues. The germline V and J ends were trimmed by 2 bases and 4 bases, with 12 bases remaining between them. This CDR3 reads CASSVEGRSYGYTF. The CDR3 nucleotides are TGTGCCAGCAGCGTGGAGGGGCGTAGCTATGGCTACACCTTC.

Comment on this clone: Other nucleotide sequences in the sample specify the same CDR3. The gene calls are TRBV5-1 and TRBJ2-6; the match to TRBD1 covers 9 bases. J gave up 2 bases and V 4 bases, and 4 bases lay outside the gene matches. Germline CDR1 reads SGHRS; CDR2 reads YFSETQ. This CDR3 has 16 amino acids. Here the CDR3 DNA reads TGCGCCAGCAGCCCACAGGGGGCGCCTGGGGCCAACGTCCTGACTTTC. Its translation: CASSPQGAPGANVLTF.

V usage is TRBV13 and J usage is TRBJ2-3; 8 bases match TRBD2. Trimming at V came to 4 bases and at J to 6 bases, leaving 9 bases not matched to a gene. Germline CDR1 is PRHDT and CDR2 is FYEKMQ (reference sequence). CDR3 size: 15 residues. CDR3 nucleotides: TGTGCCAGCAGCTCTTGGCGGGGGGACAAGGATACGCAGTATTTT. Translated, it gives CASSSWRGDKDTQYF.

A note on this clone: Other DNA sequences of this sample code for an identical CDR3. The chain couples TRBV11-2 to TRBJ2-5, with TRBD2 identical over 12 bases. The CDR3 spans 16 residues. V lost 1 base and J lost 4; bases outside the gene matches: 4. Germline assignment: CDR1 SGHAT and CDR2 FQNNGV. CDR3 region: CASSLGLAGASETQYF. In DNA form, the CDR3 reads TGTGCCAGCAGCTTAGGACTAGCGGGAGCGTCAGAGACCCAGTACTTC.

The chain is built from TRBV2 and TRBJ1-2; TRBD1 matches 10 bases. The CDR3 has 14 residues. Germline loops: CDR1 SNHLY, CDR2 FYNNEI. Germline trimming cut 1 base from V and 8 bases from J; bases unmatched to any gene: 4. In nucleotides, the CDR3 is TGTGCCAGCAGTGAAGGAGGGGACAGGGGCGGCTACACCTTC. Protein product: CASSEGGDRGGYTF.

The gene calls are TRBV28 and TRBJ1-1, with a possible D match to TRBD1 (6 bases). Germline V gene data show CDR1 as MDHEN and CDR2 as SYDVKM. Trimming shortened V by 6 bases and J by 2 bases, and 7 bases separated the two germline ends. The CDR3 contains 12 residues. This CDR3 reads CASRTGNTEAFF. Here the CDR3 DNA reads TGTGCCAGCAGGACAGGAAACACTGAAGCTTTCTTT.

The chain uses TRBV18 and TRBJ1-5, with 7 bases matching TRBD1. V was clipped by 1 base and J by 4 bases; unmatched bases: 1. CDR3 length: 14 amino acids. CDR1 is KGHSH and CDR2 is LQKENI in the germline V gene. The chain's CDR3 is CASSPRQGNQPQHF. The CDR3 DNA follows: TGTGCCAGCTCACCACGACAGGGAAATCAGCCCCAGCATTTT.